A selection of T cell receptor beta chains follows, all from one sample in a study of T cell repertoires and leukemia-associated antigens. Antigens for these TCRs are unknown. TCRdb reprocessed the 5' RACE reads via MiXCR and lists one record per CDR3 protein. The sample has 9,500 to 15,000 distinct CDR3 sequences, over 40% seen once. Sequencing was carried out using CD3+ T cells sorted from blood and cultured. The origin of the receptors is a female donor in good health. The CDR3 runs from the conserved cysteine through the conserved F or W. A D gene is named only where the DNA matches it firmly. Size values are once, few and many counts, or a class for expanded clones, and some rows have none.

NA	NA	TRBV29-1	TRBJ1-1	CSVTKVVDTEAFF	TGCAGCGTAACGAAGGTTGTGGACACTGAAGCTTTCTTT
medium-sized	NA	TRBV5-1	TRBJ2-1	CASSLGGIHEQFF	TGCGCCAGCAGCTTGGGAGGGATCCATGAGCAGTTCTTC
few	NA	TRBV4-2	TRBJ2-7	CASSQANAGTYEQYF	TGTGCCAGCAGCCAAGCCAATGCGGGAACCTACGAGCAGTACTTC
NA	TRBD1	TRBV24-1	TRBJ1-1	CATSDNTGTGPNTEAFF	TGTGCCACCAGTGATAATACCGGGACAGGGCCGAACACTGAAGCTTTCTTT
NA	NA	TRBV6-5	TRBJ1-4	CASRLDRRNEKLLF	TGTGCCAGCAGGCTCGACAGGCGTAATGAAAAACTGCTTTTT
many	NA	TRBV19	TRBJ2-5	CASSIGTGGETQYF	TGTGCCAGTAGTATAGGAACAGGTGGGGAGACCCAGTACTTC
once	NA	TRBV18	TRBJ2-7	CAGSPELIPLQYF	TGTGCCGGCTCGCCCGAACTTATCCCTCTACAGTACTTC
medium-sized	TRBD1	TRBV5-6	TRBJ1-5	CASSLLGQGDQPQHF	TGTGCCAGCAGCCTACTGGGACAGGGGGATCAGCCCCAGCATTTT
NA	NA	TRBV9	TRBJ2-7	CASSVGPGFGGYEQYF	TGTGCCAGCAGCGTAGGACCCGGCTTTGGGGGCTACGAGCAGTACTTC
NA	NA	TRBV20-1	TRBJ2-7	CSARGDSYEQYF	TGCAGTGCTAGGGGGGACTCCTACGAGCAGTACTTC
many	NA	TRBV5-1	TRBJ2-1	CASTREVQGGNEQFF	TGCGCCAGCACTCGAGAGGTCCAAGGAGGCAATGAGCAGTTCTTC
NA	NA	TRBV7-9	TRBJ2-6	CASTRSGANVLTF	TGTGCCAGCACCCGATCTGGGGCCAACGTCCTGACTTTC
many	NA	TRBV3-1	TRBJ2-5	CASSQRGVRIQETQYF	TGTGCCAGCAGCCAGAGAGGGGTGCGCATCCAAGAGACCCAGTACTTC
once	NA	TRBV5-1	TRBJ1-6	CASSLEPSPASPLHF	TGCGCCAGCAGCCTCGAGCCCTCTCCCGCATCACCCCTCCACTTT
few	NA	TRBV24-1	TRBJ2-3	CATSEFADTQYF	TGTGCCACCAGTGAATTCGCAGATACGCAGTATTTT
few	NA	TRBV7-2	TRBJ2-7	CASSLRADRFYEQYF	TGTGCCAGCAGCTTGAGGGCGGACCGATTCTACGAGCAGTACTTC
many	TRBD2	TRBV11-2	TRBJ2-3	CASQWGGRSTDTQYF	TGTGCCAGCCAATGGGGCGGGAGGAGCACAGATACGCAGTATTTT
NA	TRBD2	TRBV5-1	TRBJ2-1	CASSLRTSVLYNEQFF	TGCGCCAGCAGCCTTCGGACTAGCGTTTTGTACAATGAGCAGTTCTTC
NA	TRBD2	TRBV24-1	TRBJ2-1	CATRASGRFDEQFF	TGTGCCACCAGGGCTAGCGGGAGGTTCGATGAGCAGTTCTTC
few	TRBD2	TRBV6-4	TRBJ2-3	CASSDGGSGSTDTQYF	TGTGCCAGCAGTGACGGGGGTAGCGGGAGTACGGATACGCAGTATTTT
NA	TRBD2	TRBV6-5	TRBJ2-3	CASSRTSGTDTQYF	TGTGCCAGCAGCAGGACTAGCGGCACAGATACGCAGTATTTT
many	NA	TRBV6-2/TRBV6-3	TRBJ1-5	CASSYSGGGGQPQHF	TGTGCCAGCAGTTACTCGGGGGGGGGCGGACAGCCCCAGCATTTT
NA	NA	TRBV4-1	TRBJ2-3	CASSIADITDTQYF	TGCGCCAGCTCTATAGCGGATATCACAGATACGCAGTATTTT
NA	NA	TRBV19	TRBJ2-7	CAGSPGLYYEQYF	TGTGCCGGTAGTCCTGGACTTTACTACGAGCAGTACTTC
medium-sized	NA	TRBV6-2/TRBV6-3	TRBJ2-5	CASSPRGGQYF	TGTGCCAGCAGCCCGCGGGGTGGCCAGTACTTC
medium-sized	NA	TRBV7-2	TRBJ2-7	CASSLNPTYEQYF	TGTGCCAGCAGCCTCAACCCCACCTACGAGCAGTACTTC
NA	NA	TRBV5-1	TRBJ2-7	CASSFDGPGEQYF	TGCGCCAGCAGCTTTGACGGTCCGGGGGAGCAGTACTTC
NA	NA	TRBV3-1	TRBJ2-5	CASSQVGSKTQYF	TGTGCCAGCAGCCAAGTAGGATCGAAGACCCAGTACTTC
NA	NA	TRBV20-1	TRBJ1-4	CSALTGARYEKLFF	TGCAGTGCGTTAACGGGGGCCCGTTACGAAAAACTGTTTTTT
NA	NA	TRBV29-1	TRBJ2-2	CSVPGPATGELFF	TGCAGCGTCCCTGGGCCCGCGACCGGGGAGCTGTTTTTT
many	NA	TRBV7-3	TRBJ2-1	CASSLASGDYNVQFF	TGTGCCAGCAGCTTAGCCAGCGGAGACTACAATGTGCAGTTCTTC
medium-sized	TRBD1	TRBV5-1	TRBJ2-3	CASKTGGDTQYF	TGCGCCAGCAAAACAGGGGGAGATACGCAGTATTTT
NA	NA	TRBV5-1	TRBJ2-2	CASSFGDSTIKDTGELFF	TGCGCCAGCAGCTTTGGGGACTCAACAATTAAGGACACCGGGGAGCTGTTTTTT
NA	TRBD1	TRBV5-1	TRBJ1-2	CASSVGTGGAHYGYTF	TGCGCCAGCAGCGTCGGGACAGGGGGCGCGCACTATGGCTACACCTTC
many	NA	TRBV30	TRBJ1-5	CAWSSGGNQPQHF	TGTGCCTGGAGTTCGGGTGGCAATCAGCCCCAGCATTTT
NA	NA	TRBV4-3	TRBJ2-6	CASSQERHFSGANVPTF	TGCGCCAGCAGCCAAGAAAGACATTTCTCTGGGGCCAACGTCCCGACTTTC
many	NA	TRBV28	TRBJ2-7	CASSSLRGMSYEQYF	TGTGCCAGCAGTTCACTTCGGGGGATGTCCTACGAGCAGTACTTC
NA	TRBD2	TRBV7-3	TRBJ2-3	CASSGGLAGGLDTQYF	TGTGCCAGCAGCGGGGGACTAGCGGGAGGCTTAGATACGCAGTATTTT
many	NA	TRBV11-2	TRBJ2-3	CASSLVPRRFANTQYF	TGTGCCAGCAGCTTAGTGCCTAGGAGGTTTGCTAATACGCAGTATTTT
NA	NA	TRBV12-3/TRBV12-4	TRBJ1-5	CASSRYLTDTQHF	TGTGCCAGCAGTCGGTACCTAACAGATACGCAGCATTTT
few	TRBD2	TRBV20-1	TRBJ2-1	CSARGSTGGTSGTRGGYNEQFF	TGCAGTGCTAGAGGATCCACGGGTGGGACTAGCGGTACCCGGGGGGGATACAATGAGCAGTTCTTC
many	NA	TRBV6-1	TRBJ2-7	CATEHTEPYEQYF	TGTGCCACGGAACACACAGAACCGTACGAGCAGTACTTC
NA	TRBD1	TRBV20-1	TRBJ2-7	CSARGQGNFEQYF	TGCAGTGCTAGGGGACAGGGTAACTTCGAGCAGTACTTC
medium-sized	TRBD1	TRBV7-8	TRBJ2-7	CASTGGVLALAPYEQYF	TGTGCCAGCACAGGGGGCGTTCTAGCCCTAGCCCCTTACGAGCAGTACTTC
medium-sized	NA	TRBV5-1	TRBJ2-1	CASSLYSRTNEQFF	TGCGCCAGCAGCTTGTATTCACGGACAAATGAGCAGTTCTTC
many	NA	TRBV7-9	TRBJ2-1	CASRSSVGTTYNEQFF	TGTGCCAGCAGATCGAGCGTGGGGACGACCTACAATGAGCAGTTCTTC
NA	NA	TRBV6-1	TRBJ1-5	CASSVGTGNQPQLF	NA
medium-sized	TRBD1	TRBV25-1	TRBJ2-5	CASSMTGGKETQYF	TGTGCCAGCAGTATGACAGGGGGAAAAGAGACCCAGTACTTC
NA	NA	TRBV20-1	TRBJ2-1	CSARTGLADEQFF	TGCAGTGCTAGAACGGGACTGGCGGATGAGCAGTTCTTC
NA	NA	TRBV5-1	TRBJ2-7	CASSLGTGGYEQYF	TGCGCCAGCAGCTTGGGGACGGGCGGCTACGAGCAGTACTTC
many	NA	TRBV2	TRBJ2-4	CASKGSWATCF	TGTGCCAGCAAAGGATCGTGGGCGACGTGCTTC
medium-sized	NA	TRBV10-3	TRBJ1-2	CAISEGGASAGYTF	TGTGCCATCAGTGAGGGAGGAGCCTCCGCCGGCTACACCTTC
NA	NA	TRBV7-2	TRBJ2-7	CASSLLAGSYEQYF	TGTGCCAGCAGCTTGTTGGCAGGTTCCTACGAGCAGTACTTC
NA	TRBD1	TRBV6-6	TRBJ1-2	CASSYRGQGPHLDGYTF	TGTGCCAGCAGTTACAGGGGACAGGGACCACATTTAGATGGCTACACCTTC
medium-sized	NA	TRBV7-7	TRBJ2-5	CASSQAEGFQETQYF	TGTGCTAGCAGTCAAGCGGAGGGGTTCCAAGAGACCCAGTACTTC
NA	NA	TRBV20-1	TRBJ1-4	CSARQGPPGEKLFF	TGCAGTGCTAGACAGGGGCCCCCCGGAGAAAAACTGTTTTTT